This record concerns one TCR beta chain sequence. Its antigen is still unknown. The TCRdb protein and the DNA translation do not line up at residue 9; the protein shown here was made by translating the DNA. Gene names are the mouse ones. Read coverage stops 3 residues before the CDR3 terminus; the germline J gene supplies the remainder. The germline V and J ends were trimmed by 4 bases and 8 bases, with 7 bases remaining between them. Per the germline V gene, CDR1 is FNHDT and CDR2 is SITEND (reference sequence). The CDR3 has 12 amino acids. RNA extraction and reverse transcription yielded cDNA as sequencing template. Only in-frame clones appear in the TCRdb table, and some are missing; sequencing was by immunoSEQ multiplex PCR. The specimen has more than 90,000 clones, none found just once. This sample is part of a study of CD8+ T cells in alopecia areata. Findings of the study overall: The study found higher clonality in lesional than normal scalp, especially in alopecia totalis/universalis.

V gene TRBV19 combines with J gene TRBJ1-6; no definite D call. TRBJ1-6 is designated an ORF whose function remains uncertain. The sequence derives from a C3H/HeJ mouse with alopecia areata. As its MHC haplotype, the strain has H2-k. Sequencing used lesional skin. CDR3: CASSPDYSPLYF. CDR3 DNA (partial): TGTGCCAGCAGTCCGGACTATTCGCCC.